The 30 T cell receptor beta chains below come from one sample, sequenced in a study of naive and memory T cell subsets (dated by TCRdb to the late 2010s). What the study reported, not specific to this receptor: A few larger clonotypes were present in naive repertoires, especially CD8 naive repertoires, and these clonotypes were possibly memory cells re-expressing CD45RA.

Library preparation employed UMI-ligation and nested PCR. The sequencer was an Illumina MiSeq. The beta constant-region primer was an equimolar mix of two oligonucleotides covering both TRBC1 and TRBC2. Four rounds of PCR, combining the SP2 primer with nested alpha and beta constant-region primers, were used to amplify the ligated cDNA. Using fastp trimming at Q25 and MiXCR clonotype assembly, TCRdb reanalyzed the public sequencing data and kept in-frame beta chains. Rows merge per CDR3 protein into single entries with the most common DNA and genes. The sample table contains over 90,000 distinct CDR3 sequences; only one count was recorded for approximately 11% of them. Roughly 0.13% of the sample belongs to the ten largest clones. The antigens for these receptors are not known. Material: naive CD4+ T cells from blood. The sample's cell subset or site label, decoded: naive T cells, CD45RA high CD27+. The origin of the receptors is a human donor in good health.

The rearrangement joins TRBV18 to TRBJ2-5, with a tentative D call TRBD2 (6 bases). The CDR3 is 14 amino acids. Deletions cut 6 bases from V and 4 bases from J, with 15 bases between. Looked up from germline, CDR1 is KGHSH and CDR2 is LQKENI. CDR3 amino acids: CASSPIQEGETQYF. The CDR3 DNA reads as TGTGCCAGCTCGCCGATTCAGGAGGGAGAGACCCAGTACTTC.

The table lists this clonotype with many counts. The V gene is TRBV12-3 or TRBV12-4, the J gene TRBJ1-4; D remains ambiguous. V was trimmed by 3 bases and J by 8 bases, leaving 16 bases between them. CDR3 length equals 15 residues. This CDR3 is CASSFGRREAEKLFF. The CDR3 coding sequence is TGTGCCAGCAGTTTCGGGCGTCGAGAAGCAGAAAAACTGTTTTTT.

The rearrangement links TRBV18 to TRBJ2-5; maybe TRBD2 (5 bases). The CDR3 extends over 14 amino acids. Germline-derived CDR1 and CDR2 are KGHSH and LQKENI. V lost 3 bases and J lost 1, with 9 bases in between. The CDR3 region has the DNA TGTGCCAGCTCACCCAGCGGTCTCCAAGAGACCCAGTACTTC. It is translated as CASSPSGLQETQYF.

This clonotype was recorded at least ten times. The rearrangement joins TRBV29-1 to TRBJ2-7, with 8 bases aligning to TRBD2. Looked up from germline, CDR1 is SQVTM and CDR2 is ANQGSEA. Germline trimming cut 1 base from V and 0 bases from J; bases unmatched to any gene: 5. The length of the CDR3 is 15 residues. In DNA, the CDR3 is TGCAGCGTTGAAGGGCTAGCGGGTTACTCCTACGAGCAGTACTTC. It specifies CSVEGLAGYSYEQYF.

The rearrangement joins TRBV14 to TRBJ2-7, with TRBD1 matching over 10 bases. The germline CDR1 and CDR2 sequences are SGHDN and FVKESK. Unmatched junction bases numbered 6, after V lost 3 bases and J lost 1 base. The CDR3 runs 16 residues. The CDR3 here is CASSHHLGQGSYEQYF. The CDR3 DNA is TGTGCCAGCAGCCATCACCTGGGACAGGGGTCCTACGAGCAGTACTTC.

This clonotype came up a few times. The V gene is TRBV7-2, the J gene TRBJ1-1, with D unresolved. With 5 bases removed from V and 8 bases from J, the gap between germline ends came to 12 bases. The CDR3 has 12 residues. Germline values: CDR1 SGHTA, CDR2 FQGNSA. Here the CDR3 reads CASSPRSGEAFF. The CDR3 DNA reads TGTGCCAGCAGCCCCCGGTCGGGGGAAGCTTTCTTT.

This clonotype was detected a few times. The CDR3: CASSYSGSSYNEQFF. The CDR3 DNA reads TGTGCCAGCAGTTATAGCGGGAGCTCCTACAATGAGCAGTTCTTC. The chain uses TRBV12-3 or TRBV12-4 and TRBJ2-1; 9 nucleotides agree with TRBD2. The V segment lost 4 bases and the J segment 0 bases; nucleotides outside the gene matches: 1. This CDR3 spans 15 amino acids.

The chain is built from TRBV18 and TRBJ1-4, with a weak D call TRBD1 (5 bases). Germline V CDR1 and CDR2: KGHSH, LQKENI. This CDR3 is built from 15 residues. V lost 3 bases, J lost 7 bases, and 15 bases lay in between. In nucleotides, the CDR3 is TGTGCCAGCTCACCCCCGGGACTATCGAGTGAAAAACTGTTTTTT. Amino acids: CASSPPGLSSEKLFF.

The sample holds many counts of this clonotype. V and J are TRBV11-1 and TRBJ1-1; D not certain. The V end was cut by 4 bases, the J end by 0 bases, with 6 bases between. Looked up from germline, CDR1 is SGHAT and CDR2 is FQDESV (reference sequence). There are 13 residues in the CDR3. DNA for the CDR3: TGTGCCAGCAGCTCTAACGTGAACACTGAAGCTTTCTTT. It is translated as CASSSNVNTEAFF.

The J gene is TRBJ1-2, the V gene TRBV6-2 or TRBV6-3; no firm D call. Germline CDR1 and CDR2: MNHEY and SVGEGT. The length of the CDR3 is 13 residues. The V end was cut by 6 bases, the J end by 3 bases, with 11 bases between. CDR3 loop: CASRRREDYGYTF. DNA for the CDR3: TGTGCCAGCAGACGACGGGAGGACTATGGCTACACCTTC.

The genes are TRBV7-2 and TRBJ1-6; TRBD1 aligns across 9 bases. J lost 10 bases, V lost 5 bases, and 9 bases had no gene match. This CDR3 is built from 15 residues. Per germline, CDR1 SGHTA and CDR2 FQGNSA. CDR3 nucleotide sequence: TGTGCCAGCAGCCACGGGACAGGGACGGGGTCACCCCTCCACTTT. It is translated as CASSHGTGTGSPLHF.

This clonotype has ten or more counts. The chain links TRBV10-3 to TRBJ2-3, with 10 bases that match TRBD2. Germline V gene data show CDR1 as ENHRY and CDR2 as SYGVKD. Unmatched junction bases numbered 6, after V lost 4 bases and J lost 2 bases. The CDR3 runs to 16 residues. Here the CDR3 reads CAISARLAGITDTQYF. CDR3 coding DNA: TGTGCCATCAGTGCGAGACTAGCGGGCATCACAGATACGCAGTATTTT.

CDR3 amino acids: CASSLRYQETQYF. CDR3 DNA: TGTGCCAGCAGCCTCAGGTACCAAGAGACCCAGTACTTC. V usage is TRBV5-6 and J usage is TRBJ2-5; D not certain. Trimming removed 4 bases from V and 0 bases from J, with 7 bases in between. Germline-derived CDR1 and CDR2 are SGHDT and YYEEEE. The CDR3 is 13 amino acids. The full variable domain, its missing parts supplied by reference TRBV5-6 and TRBJ2-5, is DAGVTQSPTHLIKTRGQQVTLRCSPKSGHDTVSWYQQALGQGPQFIFQYYEEEERQRGNFPDRFSGHQFPNYSSELNVNALLLGDSALYLCASSLRYQETQYFGPGTRLLVL.

CDR3 in amino acids: CSARIRASGSYNSPLHF. In DNA form, the CDR3 reads TGCAGTGCTAGGATCAGGGCGAGCGGGTCCTATAATTCACCCCTCCACTTT. The chain employs TRBV20-1 and TRBJ1-6; possible D gene TRBD1, 5 bases. This CDR3 spans 17 amino acids. Trimming took off 3 bases at V and 1 base at J, with 16 bases between the two ends. Looked up from germline, CDR1 is DFQATT and CDR2 is SNEGSKA (reference sequence).

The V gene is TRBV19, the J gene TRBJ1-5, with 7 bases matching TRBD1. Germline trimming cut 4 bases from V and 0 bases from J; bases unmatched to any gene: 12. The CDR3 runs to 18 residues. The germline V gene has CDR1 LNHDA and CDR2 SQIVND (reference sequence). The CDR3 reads CASSTGQGGTYSNQPQHF. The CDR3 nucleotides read TGTGCCAGTAGTACCGGGCAGGGGGGGACTTATAGCAATCAGCCCCAGCATTTT.

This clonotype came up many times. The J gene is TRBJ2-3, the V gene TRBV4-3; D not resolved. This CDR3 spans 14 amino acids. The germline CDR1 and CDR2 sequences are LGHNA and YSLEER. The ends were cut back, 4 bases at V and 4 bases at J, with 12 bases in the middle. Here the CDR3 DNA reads TGCGCCAGCAGCCGAGTTTTTGCCTCAGATACGCAGTATTTT. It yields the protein CASSRVFASDTQYF.

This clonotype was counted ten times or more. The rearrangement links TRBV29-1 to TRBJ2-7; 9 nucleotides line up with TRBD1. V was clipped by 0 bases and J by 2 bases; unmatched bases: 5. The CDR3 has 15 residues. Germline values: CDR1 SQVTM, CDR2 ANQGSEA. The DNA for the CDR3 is TGCAGCGTTGAAGATGGGGGACAGGGAACCTACGAGCAGTACTTC. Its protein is CSVEDGGQGTYEQYF.

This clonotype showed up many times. For the CDR3, the DNA is TGTGCCAGCAGCCCGGGACAGTCGGCATCACCCCTCCACTTT. Translation gives CASSPGQSASPLHF. The J gene is TRBJ1-6, the V gene TRBV6-2 or TRBV6-3; 7 positions match TRBD1. The CDR3 extends over 14 amino acids. J lost 10 bases, V lost 6 bases, and 9 bases had no gene match. Germline V lookup: CDR1 MNHEY, CDR2 SVGEGT.

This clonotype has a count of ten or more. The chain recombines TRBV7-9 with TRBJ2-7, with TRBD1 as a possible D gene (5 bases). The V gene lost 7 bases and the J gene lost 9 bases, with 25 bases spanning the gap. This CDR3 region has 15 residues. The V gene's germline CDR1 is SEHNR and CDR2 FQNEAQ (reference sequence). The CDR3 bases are TGTGCCAGCAACCCCAAGGGCGTGGACACCTCTCGGCAGTACTTC. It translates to CASNPKGVDTSRQYF.

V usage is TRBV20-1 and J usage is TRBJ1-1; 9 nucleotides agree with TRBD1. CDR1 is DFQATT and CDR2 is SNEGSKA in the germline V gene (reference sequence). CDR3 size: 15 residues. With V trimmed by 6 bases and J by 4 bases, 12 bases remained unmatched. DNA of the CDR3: TGCAGTGCACCCGGACAGGGGAGGTTAGGCACTGAAGCTTTCTTT. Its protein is CSAPGQGRLGTEAFF.

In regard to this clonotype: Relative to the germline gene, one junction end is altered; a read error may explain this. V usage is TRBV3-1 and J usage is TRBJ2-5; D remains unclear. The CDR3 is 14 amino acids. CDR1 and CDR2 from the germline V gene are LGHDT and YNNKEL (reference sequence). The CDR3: CASSQGRFQETQYF. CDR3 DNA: TGCGCCAGCAGCCAAGGCCGGTTCCAAGAGACCCAGTACTTC.

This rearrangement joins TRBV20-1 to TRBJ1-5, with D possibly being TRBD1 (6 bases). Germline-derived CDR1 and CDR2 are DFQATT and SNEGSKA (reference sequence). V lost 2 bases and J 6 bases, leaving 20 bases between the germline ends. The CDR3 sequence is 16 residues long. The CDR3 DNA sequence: TGCAGTGCTAGAACCTACAGGGCGAGCTTACCTCAGCCCCAGCATTTT. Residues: CSARTYRASLPQPQHF.

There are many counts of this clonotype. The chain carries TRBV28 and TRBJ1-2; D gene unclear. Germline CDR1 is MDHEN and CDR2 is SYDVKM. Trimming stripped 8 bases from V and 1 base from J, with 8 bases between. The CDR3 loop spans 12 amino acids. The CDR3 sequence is CASLKNNYGYTF. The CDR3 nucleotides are TGTGCCAGCTTGAAGAATAACTATGGCTACACCTTC.

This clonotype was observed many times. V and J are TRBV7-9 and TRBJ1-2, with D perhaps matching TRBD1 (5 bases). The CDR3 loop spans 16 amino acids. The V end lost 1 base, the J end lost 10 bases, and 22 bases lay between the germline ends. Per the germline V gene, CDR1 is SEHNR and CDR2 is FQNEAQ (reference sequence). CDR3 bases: TGTGCCAGCAGCTTAGACGGGGCTAGGGCGGCTAAAGACTACACCTTC. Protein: CASSLDGARAAKDYTF. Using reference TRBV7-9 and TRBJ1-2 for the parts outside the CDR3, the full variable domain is DTGVSQNPRHKITKRGQNVTFRCDPISEHNRLYWYRQTLGQGPEFLTYFQNEAQLEKSRLLSDRFSAERPKGSFSTLEIQRTEQGDSAMYLCASSLDGARAAKDYTFGSGTRLTVV.

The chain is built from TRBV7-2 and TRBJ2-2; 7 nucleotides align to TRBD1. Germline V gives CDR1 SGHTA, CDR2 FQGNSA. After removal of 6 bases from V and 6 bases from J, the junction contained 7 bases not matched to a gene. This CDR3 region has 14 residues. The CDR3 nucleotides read TGTGCCAGCAGAGCCTACAGGGGTTCCGGGGAGCTGTTTTTT. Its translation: CASRAYRGSGELFF.

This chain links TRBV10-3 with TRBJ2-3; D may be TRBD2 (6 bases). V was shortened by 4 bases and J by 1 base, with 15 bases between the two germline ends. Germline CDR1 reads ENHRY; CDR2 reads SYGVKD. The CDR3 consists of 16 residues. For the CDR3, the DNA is TGTGCCATCAGTGGGGACTCGCTGATGGGCACAGATACGCAGTATTTT. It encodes CAISGDSLMGTDTQYF.

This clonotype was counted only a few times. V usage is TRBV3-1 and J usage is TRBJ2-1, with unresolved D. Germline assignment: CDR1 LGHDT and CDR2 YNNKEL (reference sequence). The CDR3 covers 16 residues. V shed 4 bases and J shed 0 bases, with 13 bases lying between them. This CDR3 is CASSPRTVNSYNEQFF. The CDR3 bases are TGTGCCAGCAGCCCTAGGACGGTAAACTCCTACAATGAGCAGTTCTTC.

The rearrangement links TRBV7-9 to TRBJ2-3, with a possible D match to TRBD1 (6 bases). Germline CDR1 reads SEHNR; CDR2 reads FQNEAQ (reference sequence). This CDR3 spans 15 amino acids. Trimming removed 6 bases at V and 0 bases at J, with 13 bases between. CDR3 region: CASRGALKSTDTQYF. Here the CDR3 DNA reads TGTGCCAGCAGGGGGGCCCTAAAAAGCACAGATACGCAGTATTTT.

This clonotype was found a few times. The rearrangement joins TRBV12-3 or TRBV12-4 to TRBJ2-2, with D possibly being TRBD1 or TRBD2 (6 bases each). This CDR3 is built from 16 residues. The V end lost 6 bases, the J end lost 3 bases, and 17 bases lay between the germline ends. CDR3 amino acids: CASRGGGQIDTGELFF. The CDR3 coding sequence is TGTGCCAGCAGGGGGGGAGGACAGATAGACACCGGGGAGCTGTTTTTT.

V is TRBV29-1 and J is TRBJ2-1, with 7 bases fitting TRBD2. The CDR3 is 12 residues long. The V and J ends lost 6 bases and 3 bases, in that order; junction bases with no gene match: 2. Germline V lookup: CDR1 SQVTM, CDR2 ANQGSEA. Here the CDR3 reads CSVASGYNEQFF. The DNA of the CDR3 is TGCAGCGTCGCTAGCGGCTACAATGAGCAGTTCTTC.